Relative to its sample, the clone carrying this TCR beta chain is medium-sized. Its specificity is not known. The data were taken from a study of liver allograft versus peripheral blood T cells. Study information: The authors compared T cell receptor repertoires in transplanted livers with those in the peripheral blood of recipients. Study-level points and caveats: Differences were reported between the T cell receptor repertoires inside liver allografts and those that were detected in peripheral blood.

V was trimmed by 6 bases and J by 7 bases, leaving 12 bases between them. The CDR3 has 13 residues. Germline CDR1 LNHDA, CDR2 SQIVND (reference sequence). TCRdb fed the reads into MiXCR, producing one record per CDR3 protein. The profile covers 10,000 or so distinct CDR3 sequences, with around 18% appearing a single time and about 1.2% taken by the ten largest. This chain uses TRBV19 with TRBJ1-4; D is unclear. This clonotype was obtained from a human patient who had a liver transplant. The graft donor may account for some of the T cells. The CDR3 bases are TGTGCCAGTAGAGATCATGGAAGTGAAAAACTGTTTTTT. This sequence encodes CASRDHGSEKLFF.